This record looks at one TCR beta chain sequence and its context. Original data processing: Amplification of reference gene primers was used by the study to estimate nucleated cell counts. TCRdb's table, derived via immunoSEQ multiplex PCR, lists solely in-frame clones and lacks some. V and J calls plus clone size are reproduced from that table; the DNA served to infer D and trimming. The sample has about 190,000 clones; roughly 88% are singletons. Germline CDR1 and CDR2: SGHAT and FQNNGV. The CDR3 runs 14 residues. Trimming took off 8 bases at V and 4 bases at J, with 17 bases between the two ends. The data are from a study of blood T cell repertoires in COVID-19. Turning to the study itself: COVID-19 samples, acute and convalescent, were from the United States, Italy and Spain. T cells, B-cell-depleted T cells, or PBMCs supplied cDNA or gDNA.

This clonotype originated in a woman aged 40 to 55 who had recovered from COVID-19. The material sequenced was peripheral blood. This sequence joins TRBV11-2 and TRBJ2-5; D is perhaps TRBD2 (6 bases). The chain's CDR3 is CASASGASGETQYF. In DNA form, the CDR3 reads TGTGCCAGCGCGTCGGGAGCGTCAGGAGAGACCCAGTACTTC.